The clone carrying this T cell receptor beta chain was seen ten or more times. The antigen is unknown. A unique molecular identifier was carried by every single TCR cDNA molecule. TCRdb reanalysed the 5' RACE reads using MiXCR and keeps one entry per CDR3 protein. The sample holds 43,000 or so distinct CDR3 sequences, 6% to 7.5% seen once. The sample originates from a study of spatial heterogeneity in lung cancer. Study-level information: Sequences of the beta chain were consistently detected in greater numbers than alpha-chain sequences.

The study, taken as a whole, reports: TCRs found ubiquitously expanded in tumor appeared in blood more at resection than at follow-up.

Germline V gives CDR1 KGHDR, CDR2 SFDVKD. V shed 9 bases and J shed 0 bases, with 7 bases lying between them. The CDR3 extends over 13 amino acids. The time point: sample taken at primary tumor resection. Sequencing was performed on whole RNA extracted from tumor and nontumor lung tissue, or from frozen PBMC, and the material was left unsorted. Donors were approximately 70 untreated early-stage non-small cell lung cancer patients. The V and J genes are TRBV24-1 and TRBJ2-2, with D maybe TRBD1 (5 bases). Sequences were derived from PBMCs, sampled at surgery. The origin of this receptor is a female donor with early-stage non-small cell lung cancer. This chain's CDR3 is CATGHPNTGELFF. Here the CDR3 DNA reads TGTGCCACCGGACATCCGAACACCGGGGAGCTGTTTTTT.